This TCR beta chain was observed in a study of CD8+CD57+ T cells in acquired aplastic anemia. Patients who underwent sequencing had shown CD8+CD57+ cell expansion by flow cytometry. The CDR3 length is 14 residues. Per the germline V gene, CDR1 is SGHTA and CDR2 is FQGTGA. Between the trimmed V and J ends, which lost 3 bases and 8 bases, there was a span of 16 bases. Profiling of TCR beta VDJ combinations and CDR3 sequences used genomic DNA as template. In TCRdb, the reads were re-called with MiXCR into one record per CDR3 protein. The sample lists fewer than 300,000 distinct CDR3 sequences, 82% occurring once.

Sequenced sample: sorted CD4+, CD8+, or CD8+CD57+ T cells (not recorded which) from PBMCs. The chain recombines TRBV7-3 with TRBJ2-5; D gene unclear. The receptor's source is a human donor with aplastic anemia. CDR3 DNA sequence: TGTGCCAGCAGCTTTCGTCCAGACCAAGCAACCCAGTACTTC. It yields the protein CASSFRPDQATQYF.